This passage covers 17 T cell receptor beta chains from one sample sequenced in a study of T cell repertoires in cytomegalovirus infection. Their antigens are not known. In TCRdb, the reads were re-called with MiXCR into one record per CDR3 protein. The table shows some 500,000 distinct CDR3 sequences, with under 45% occurring only once. The sequencing here drew on cultured PBMCs, taken from culture after CMV antigen stimulation. These TCRs come from a human donor in good health (CMV status not recorded). Some clones in this sample may be carry-over from other donors' samples.

This clonotype was seen a single time. The chain couples TRBV10-2 to TRBJ2-3; 7 positions match TRBD2. J was trimmed by 4 bases and V by 11 bases; bases with no gene match: 6. CDR1 is WSHSY and CDR2 is SAAADI in the germline V gene. The CDR3 extends over 12 amino acids. Written as DNA, the CDR3 is TGCGCCGGGGGGGGAGGGCCAGATACGCAGTATTTT. Translation: CAGGGGPDTQYF.

The V gene is TRBV20-1, the J gene TRBJ2-5; no reliable D call. Deletions cut 3 bases from V and 1 base from J, with 6 bases between. CDR1 is DFQATT and CDR2 is SNEGSKA in the germline V gene (reference sequence). This CDR3 spans 12 amino acids. CDR3: CSARLTQETQYF. In nucleotides, the CDR3 is TGCAGTGCTAGGCTAACCCAAGAGACCCAGTACTTC.

The chain combines TRBV12-5 with TRBJ2-3; 11 nucleotides align to TRBD2. V shed 5 bases, J shed 2 bases, and the junction held 6 bases outside the gene matches. Germline-derived CDR1 and CDR2 are LGHNT and FRNRAP. The CDR3 is 16 residues long. CDR3 region: CASGRTSGQITDTQYF. The CDR3 nucleotides are TGTGCTAGTGGTCGGACTAGCGGGCAGATCACAGATACGCAGTATTTT.

This clonotype was found a few times. CDR3 nucleotide sequence: TGTGCCAGCAGTTACACATTTCGACAGGGCTCTGCAACTAATGAAAAACTGTTTTTT. This codes for CASSYTFRQGSATNEKLFF. The chain recombines TRBV6-5 with TRBJ1-4; 7 bases map to TRBD1. Germline V CDR1 and CDR2: MNHEY, SVGAGI. V lost 2 bases, J lost 0 bases, and 12 bases stayed unmatched. The CDR3 runs 19 residues.

This clonotype has more than one count but fewer than ten. This chain links TRBV25-1 with TRBJ1-4; no clear D. V lost 2 bases and J lost 0, with 10 bases in between. This CDR3 region has 16 residues. Germline CDR1 and CDR2: MGHDK and SYGVNS. The CDR3 loop reads CASSEDFFPTNEKLFF. Here the CDR3 DNA reads TGTGCCAGCAGTGAAGACTTTTTTCCAACTAATGAAAAACTGTTTTTT.

The chain employs TRBV7-2 and TRBJ1-2; weak D call: TRBD1 (5 bases). Germline assignment: CDR1 SGHTA and CDR2 FQGNSA. This CDR3 region has 15 residues. The V and J ends lost 4 bases and 0 bases respectively, with 12 bases between them. The CDR3 region is CASSSMRTPNYGYTF. The CDR3 DNA reads as TGTGCCAGCAGCTCCATGCGGACACCTAACTATGGCTACACCTTC. Together with reference TRBV7-2 and TRBJ1-2, the CDR3 gives the full variable domain: GAGVSQSPSNKVTEKGKDVELRCDPISGHTALYWYRQSLGQGLEFLIYFQGNSAPDKSGLPSDRFSAERTGGSVSTLTIQRTQQEDSAVYLCASSSMRTPNYGYTFGSGTRLTVV.

The chain carries TRBV7-2 and TRBJ1-4; tentative D call: TRBD1 (5 bases). The V and J ends lost 3 bases and 8 bases respectively, with 10 bases between them. The germline V gene encodes CDR1 SGHTA and CDR2 FQGNSA. The CDR3 extends over 13 amino acids. The CDR3 protein is CASSLGRLEKLFF. DNA of the CDR3: TGTGCCAGCAGCTTGGGACGATTGGAAAAACTGTTTTTT.

V is TRBV24-1 and J is TRBJ2-5, with a possible D match to TRBD2 (5 bases). Germline lookup yields CDR1 KGHDR and CDR2 SFDVKD. The CDR3 length is 21 residues. Trimming took off 4 bases at V and 1 base at J, with 30 bases between the two ends. The CDR3 is CATSETPEGNTRPGLQETQYF. The CDR3 region has the DNA TGTGCCACCAGTGAAACACCTGAGGGAAATACGAGGCCCGGACTCCAAGAGACCCAGTACTTC.

The V and J genes are TRBV19 and TRBJ2-3; a possible D gene is TRBD1 (5 bases). The CDR3 runs 15 residues. Trimming cost V 3 bases and J 11 bases, with 21 bases left between them. CDR1 is LNHDA and CDR2 is SQIVND in the germline V gene (reference sequence). The CDR3 DNA sequence: TGTGCCAGTAGTATCCCGCCCCCACGTAGGGGCTTGCAGTATTTT. Translating gives CASSIPPPRRGLQYF.

This clonotype showed up just a few times. The chain couples TRBV7-9 to TRBJ2-2; 7 bases fit TRBD2. The germline V gene has CDR1 SEHNR and CDR2 FQNEAQ (reference sequence). CDR3 length equals 17 residues. The J segment lost 3 bases and the V segment lost 2 bases, leaving 9 bases of the junction unmatched. The chain's CDR3 is CASSLPEGGPHTGELFF. The CDR3 bases are TGTGCCAGCAGCTTACCCGAGGGAGGGCCGCACACCGGGGAGCTGTTTTTT.

There are a few counts of this clonotype. V is TRBV6-1 and J is TRBJ2-5, with 15 bases lining up with TRBD2. Germline values: CDR1 MNHNS, CDR2 SASEGT. Trimming took 4 bases from V and 5 from J; bases not matched to a gene: 5. CDR3 length: 16 residues. The CDR3 DNA reads as TGTGCCAGCAGTGGGACTAGCGGGGGGGGCCGGGAGACCCAGTACTTC. Encoded protein: CASSGTSGGGRETQYF.

The chain has TRBV7-6 and TRBJ1-5, with 10 positions matching TRBD1. Germline V gene sequence: CDR1 SGHVS, CDR2 FNYEAQ. Trimming at V came to 1 base and at J to 0 bases, leaving 6 bases not matched to a gene. The CDR3 loop spans 18 amino acids. The CDR3 DNA reads TGTGCCAGCAGCTTAGGGGACAGGGGCACCTCTAGCAATCAGCCCCAGCATTTT. Its protein is CASSLGDRGTSSNQPQHF.

This rearrangement joins TRBV6-1 to TRBJ2-1, with 7 bases aligning to TRBD1. J gave up 10 bases and V 5 bases, and 5 bases lay outside the gene matches. CDR1 is MNHNS, CDR2 SASEGT, per germline. The CDR3 has 12 residues. The CDR3 region is CASSKQGYEQFF. As DNA, the CDR3 is TGTGCCAGCAGTAAACAGGGGTACGAGCAGTTCTTC.

This clonotype has more than one count but fewer than ten. This chain connects TRBV6-1 to TRBJ2-7; TRBD2 aligns across 8 bases. V shed 2 bases, J shed 4 bases, and the junction held 7 bases outside the gene matches. Germline-derived CDR1 and CDR2 are MNHNS and SASEGT. The CDR3 has 15 residues. The DNA for the CDR3 is TGTGCCAGCAGTGAATTCACTAGCGGTGGGTACGAGCAGTACTTC. It translates to CASSEFTSGGYEQYF.

This clonotype appeared a few times. This chain joins TRBV7-2 and TRBJ2-5; no clear D. CDR1 and CDR2 (germline): SGHTA, FQGNSA. V lost 5 bases and J lost 1, with 11 bases in between. The CDR3 covers 14 residues. This CDR3 is CASSPHGPQETQYF. Here the CDR3 DNA reads TGTGCCAGCAGCCCCCATGGTCCCCAAGAGACCCAGTACTTC.

The CDR3 nucleotides are TGTGCCAGCAGCAAGGACAGGGATAATCCCTACGAGCAGTACTTC. Translation: CASSKDRDNPYEQYF. The rearrangement uses TRBV7-2 and TRBJ2-7, with TRBD1 matching 8 bases. The CDR3 runs 15 residues. Germline V CDR1 and CDR2: SGHTA, FQGNSA. The trim removed 5 bases at V and 2 bases at J, leaving 8 bases unmatched.

The chain is built from TRBV18 and TRBJ1-5; D is perhaps TRBD1 (5 bases). The germline V gene has CDR1 KGHSH and CDR2 LQKENI. V was clipped by 5 bases and J by 0 bases, with 11 bases between them. The CDR3 is 15 amino acids. CDR3 sequence reads: CASSFTGDSNQPQHF. CDR3 DNA sequence: TGTGCCAGCTCATTTACAGGCGATAGCAATCAGCCCCAGCATTTT.